The clone carrying this T cell receptor beta chain was found a few times. This CDR3 is also generated by other DNA sequences in the sample. Methods used by the authors: Reference gene primer amplification in the assay estimated nucleated cell counts. Profiled with immunoSEQ multiplex PCR; TCRdb holds only in-frame clones, not every one. That table gives V, J and clone size, and the DNA gave D and trimming. The sample shows 100,000 to 150,000 clones, around 76% of them seen only once. The sample belongs to a study of blood T cell repertoires in COVID-19. Study-level background: There were acute and convalescent COVID-19 samples, and they came from the United States, Italy and Spain. Sources were T cells, B-cell-depleted T cells, or PBMCs; the material itself was cDNA or gDNA.

Germline V gene lookup returns CDR1 SGHTS and CDR2 YDEGEE. With 5 bases clipped from V and 3 bases from J, the junction kept 3 bases outside the gene matches. The CDR3 has 14 residues. The V gene is TRBV5-8, the J gene TRBJ1-5, with TRBD1 matching 9 bases. The sequenced sample consisted of peripheral blood. The TCR originated in a man aged 55 to 69 with acute or convalescent COVID-19. This CDR3 reads CASSWTGVNQPQHF. CDR3 nucleotides: TGTGCCAGCAGTTGGACAGGGGTCAATCAGCCCCAGCATTTT.